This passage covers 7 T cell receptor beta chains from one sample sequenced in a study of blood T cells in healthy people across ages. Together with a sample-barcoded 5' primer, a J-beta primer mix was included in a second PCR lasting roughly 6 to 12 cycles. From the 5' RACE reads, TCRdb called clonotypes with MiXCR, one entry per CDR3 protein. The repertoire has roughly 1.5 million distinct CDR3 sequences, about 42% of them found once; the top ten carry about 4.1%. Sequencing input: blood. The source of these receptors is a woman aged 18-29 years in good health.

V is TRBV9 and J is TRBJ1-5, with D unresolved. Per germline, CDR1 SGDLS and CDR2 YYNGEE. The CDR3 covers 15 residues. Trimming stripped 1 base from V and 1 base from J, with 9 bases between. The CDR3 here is CASSVTGASNQPQHF. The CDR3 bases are TGTGCCAGCAGCGTAACGGGCGCCAGCAATCAGCCCCAGCATTTT. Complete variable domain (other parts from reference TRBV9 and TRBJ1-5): DSGVTQTPKHLITATGQRVTLRCSPRSGDLSVYWYQQSLDQGLQFLIQYYNGEERAKGNILERFSAQQFPDLHSELNLSSLELGDSALYFCASSVTGASNQPQHFGDGTRLSIL.

CDR3 protein: CASSLPRRSYEQYF. CDR3 sequence (DNA): TGTGCCAGCAGCCTTCCCCGGCGCTCCTACGAGCAGTACTTC. The rearrangement links TRBV14 to TRBJ2-7; D remains ambiguous. This CDR3 contains 14 residues. The V and J ends lost 4 bases and 0 bases respectively, with 10 bases between them. CDR1 is SGHDN, CDR2 FVKESK, per germline.

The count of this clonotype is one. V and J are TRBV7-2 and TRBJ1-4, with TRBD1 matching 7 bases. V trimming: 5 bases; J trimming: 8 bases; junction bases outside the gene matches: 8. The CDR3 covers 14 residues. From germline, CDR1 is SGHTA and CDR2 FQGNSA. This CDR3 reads CASSPRQGKEKLFF. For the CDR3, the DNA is TGTGCCAGCAGCCCGCGACAGGGTAAAGAAAAACTGTTTTTT.

The CDR3 coding sequence is TGTGCCAGCAGCCCTCGGGACGGCGGCACTGAAGCTTTCTTT. The encoded protein is CASSPRDGGTEAFF. The V gene is TRBV11-1, the J gene TRBJ1-1; a weak D match, TRBD1 (5 bases). CDR1 SGHAT and CDR2 FQDESV come from the germline V gene (reference sequence). V was cut by 5 bases and J by 4 bases, with 14 bases left in between. The CDR3 has 14 amino acids. Looking up the rest from reference TRBV11-1 and TRBJ1-1 gives the full variable domain: EAEVAQSPRYKITEKSQAVAFWCDPISGHATLYWYRQILGQGPELLVQFQDESVVDDSQLPKDRFSAERLKGVDSTLKIQPAELGDSAMYLCASSPRDGGTEAFFGQGTRLTVV.

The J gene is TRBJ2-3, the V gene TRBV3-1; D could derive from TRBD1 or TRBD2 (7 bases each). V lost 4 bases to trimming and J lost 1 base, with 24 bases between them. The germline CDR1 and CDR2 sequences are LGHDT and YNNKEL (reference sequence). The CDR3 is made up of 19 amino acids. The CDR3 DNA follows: TGTGCCAGCAGCCCCCACGGACTAGGGGGCGGGGTGGGCACAGATACGCAGTATTTT. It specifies CASSPHGLGGGVGTDTQYF.

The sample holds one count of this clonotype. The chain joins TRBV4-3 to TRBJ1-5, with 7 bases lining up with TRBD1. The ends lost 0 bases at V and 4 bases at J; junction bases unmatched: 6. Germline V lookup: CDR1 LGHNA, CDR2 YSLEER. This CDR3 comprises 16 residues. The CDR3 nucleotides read TGCGCCAGCAGCCAAGAGGTACAGGGGTTTAATCAGCCCCAGCATTTT. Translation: CASSQEVQGFNQPQHF.

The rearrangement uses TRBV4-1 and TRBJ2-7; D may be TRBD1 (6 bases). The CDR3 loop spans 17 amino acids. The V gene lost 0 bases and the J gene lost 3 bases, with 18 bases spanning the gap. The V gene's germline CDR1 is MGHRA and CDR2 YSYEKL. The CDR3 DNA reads TGCGCCAGCAGCCAAGATGTGTTGGACAGCTTTAACTACGAGCAGTACTTC. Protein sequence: CASSQDVLDSFNYEQYF.